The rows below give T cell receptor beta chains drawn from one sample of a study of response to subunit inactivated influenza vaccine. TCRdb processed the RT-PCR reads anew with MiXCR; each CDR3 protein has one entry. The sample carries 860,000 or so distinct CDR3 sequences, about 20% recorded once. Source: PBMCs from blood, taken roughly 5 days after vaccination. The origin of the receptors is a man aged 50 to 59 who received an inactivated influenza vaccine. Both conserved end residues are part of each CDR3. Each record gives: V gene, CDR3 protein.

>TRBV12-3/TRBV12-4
CASSLDISYEQYF
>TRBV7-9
CASSLTSREQYF
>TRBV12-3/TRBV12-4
CASSSGPLGFGELFF
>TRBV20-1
CSAPGLAGVETQYF
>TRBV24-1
CATSDLTLGAETQYF
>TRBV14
CASSMGPRSNQPQHF
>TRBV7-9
CASSRLTSGGTDTQYF
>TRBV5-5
CASSQQRGDTGELFF
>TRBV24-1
CATSSKGPPGELFF
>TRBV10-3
CAISADSYYGYTF
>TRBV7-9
CATRWGGRSGANVLTF
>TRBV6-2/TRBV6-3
CASRGQGIGAEAFF
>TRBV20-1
CSALIRDRVNYEQYF
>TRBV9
CASSAGDGNTIYF
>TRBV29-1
CSVRTGNTEAFF
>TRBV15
CATSRDAGGAYNEQFF
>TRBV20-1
CSAPGGGGDTQYF
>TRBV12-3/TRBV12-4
CASSLRRLSYEQYF
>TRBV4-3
CASSQERFYEQYF
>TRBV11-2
CASSLNRFPLTGELFF
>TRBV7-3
CASSPLGSGSYNEQFF
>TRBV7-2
CASSSSRLAGAQYF
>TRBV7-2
CASRKTQAGGYTF
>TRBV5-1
CASTRGPRDREVGYTF
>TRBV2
CASSRDANEKLFF
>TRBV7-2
CASSPDGQGTYEQYF
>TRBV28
CASSLWPGNSPYEQYF
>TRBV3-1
CASSQGPPDRAYEQYF
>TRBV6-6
CASSSTGNNEQFF
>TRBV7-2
CASSPGGGTEETQYF
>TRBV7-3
CASSLYKGDNEQFF